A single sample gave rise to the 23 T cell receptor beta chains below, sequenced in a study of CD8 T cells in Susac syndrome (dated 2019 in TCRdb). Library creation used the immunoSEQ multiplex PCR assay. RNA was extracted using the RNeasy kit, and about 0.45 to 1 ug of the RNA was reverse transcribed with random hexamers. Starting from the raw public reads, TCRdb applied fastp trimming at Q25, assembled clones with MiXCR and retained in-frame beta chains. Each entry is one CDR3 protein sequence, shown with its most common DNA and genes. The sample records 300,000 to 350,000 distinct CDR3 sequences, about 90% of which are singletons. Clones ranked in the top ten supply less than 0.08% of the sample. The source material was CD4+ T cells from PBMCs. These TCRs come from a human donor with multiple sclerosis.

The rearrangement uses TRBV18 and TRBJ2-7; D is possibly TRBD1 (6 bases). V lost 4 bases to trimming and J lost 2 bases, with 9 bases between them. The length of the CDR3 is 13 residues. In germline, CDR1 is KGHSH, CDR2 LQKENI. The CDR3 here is CASSLRDTYEQYF. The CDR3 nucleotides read TGTGCCAGCTCACTCCGGGACACCTACGAGCAGTACTTC.

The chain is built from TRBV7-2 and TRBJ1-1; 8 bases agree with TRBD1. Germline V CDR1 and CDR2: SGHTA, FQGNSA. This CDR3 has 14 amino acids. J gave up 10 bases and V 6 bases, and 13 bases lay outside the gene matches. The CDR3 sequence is CASSPGTGVLGAFF. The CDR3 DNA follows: TGTGCCAGCAGTCCCGGGACAGGAGTCCTGGGAGCTTTCTTT.

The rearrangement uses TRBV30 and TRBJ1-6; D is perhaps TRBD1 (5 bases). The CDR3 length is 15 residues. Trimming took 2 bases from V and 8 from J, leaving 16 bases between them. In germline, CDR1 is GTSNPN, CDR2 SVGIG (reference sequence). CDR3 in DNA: TGTGCCTGGAGTTACGAAAGGGGCAGCCATTCACCCCTCCACTTT. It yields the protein CAWSYERGSHSPLHF.

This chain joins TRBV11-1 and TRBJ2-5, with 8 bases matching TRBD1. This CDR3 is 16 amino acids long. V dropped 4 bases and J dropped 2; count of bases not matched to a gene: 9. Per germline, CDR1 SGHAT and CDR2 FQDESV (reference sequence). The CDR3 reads CASSSTRGQGQETQYF. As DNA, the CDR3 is TGTGCCAGCAGCTCCACGCGCGGACAGGGTCAAGAGACCCAGTACTTC.

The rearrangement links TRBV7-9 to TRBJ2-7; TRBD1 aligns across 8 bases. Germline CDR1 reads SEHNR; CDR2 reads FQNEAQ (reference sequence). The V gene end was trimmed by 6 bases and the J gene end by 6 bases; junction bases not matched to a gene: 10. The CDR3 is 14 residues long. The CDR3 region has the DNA TGTGCCAGCAGGACAGGGGCCGCGTGGGGCGAGCAGTACTTC. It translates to CASRTGAAWGEQYF.

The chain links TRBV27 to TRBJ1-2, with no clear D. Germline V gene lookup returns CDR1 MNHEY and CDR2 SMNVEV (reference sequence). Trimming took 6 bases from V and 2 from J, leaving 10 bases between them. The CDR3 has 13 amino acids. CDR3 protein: CASSKFRNYGYTF. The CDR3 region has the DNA TGTGCCAGCAGCAAGTTTAGGAACTATGGCTACACCTTC.

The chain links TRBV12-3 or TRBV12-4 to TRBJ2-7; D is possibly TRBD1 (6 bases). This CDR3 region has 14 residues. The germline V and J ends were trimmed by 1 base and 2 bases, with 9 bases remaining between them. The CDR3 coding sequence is TGTGCCAGCAGTTTAGGGGGGCTTACCTACGAGCAGTACTTC. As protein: CASSLGGLTYEQYF.

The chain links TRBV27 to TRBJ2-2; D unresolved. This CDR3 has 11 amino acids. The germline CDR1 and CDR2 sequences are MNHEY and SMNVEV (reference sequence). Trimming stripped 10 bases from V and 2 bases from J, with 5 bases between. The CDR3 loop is CATANTGELFF. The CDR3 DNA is TGTGCCACCGCAAACACCGGGGAGCTGTTTTTT.

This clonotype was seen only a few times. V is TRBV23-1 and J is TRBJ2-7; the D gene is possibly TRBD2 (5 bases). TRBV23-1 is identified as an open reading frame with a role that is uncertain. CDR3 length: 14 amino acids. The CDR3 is CATDLRGSSYEQYF. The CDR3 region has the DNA TGCGCGACCGATTTACGGGGATCATCCTACGAGCAGTACTTC.

In DNA form, the CDR3 reads TGTGCCAGCAGGGACGGGACTAGCCGATACGACGAGCAGTACTTC. This encodes CASRDGTSRYDEQYF. The chain carries TRBV6-2 or TRBV6-3 and TRBJ2-7; 9 bases are shared with TRBD2. CDR1 and CDR2 from the germline V gene are MNHEY and SVGEGT. The V segment lost 6 bases and the J segment 5 bases; nucleotides outside the gene matches: 11. The CDR3 has 15 amino acids.

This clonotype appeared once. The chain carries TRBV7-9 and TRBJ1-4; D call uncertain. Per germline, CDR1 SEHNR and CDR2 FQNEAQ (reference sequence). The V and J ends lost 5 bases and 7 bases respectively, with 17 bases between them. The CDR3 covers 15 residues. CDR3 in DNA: TGTGCCAGCAGCGCAAGTCTCGTGGACGGTGAAAAACTGTTTTTT. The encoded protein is CASSASLVDGEKLFF. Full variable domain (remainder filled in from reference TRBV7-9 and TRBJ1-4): DTGVSQNPRHKITKRGQNVTFRCDPISEHNRLYWYRQTLGQGPEFLTYFQNEAQLEKSRLLSDRFSAERPKGSFSTLEIQRTEQGDSAMYLCASSASLVDGEKLFFGSGTQLSVL.

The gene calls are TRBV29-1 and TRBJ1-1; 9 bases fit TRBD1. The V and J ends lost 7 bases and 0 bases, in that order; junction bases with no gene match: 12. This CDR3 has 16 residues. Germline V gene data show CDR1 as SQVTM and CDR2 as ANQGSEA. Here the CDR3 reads CSALDRGVSMNTEAFF. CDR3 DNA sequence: TGCAGCGCCCTGGACAGGGGAGTGTCTATGAACACTGAAGCTTTCTTT.

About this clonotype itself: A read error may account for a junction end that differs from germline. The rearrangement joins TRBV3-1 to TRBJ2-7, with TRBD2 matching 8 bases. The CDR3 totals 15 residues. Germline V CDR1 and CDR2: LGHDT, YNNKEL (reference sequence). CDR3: CASSQGSGGPYELYF. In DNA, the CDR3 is TGTGCCAGCAGCCAAGGGAGCGGGGGACCCTACGAGCTGTACTTC.

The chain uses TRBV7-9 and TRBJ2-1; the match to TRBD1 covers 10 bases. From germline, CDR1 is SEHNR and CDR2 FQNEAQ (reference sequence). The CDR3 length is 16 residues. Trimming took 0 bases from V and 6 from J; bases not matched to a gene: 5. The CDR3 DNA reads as TGTGCCAGCAGCTTAGCAGTGACAGGGGGCGGCAATGAGCAGTTCTTC. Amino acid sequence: CASSLAVTGGGNEQFF.

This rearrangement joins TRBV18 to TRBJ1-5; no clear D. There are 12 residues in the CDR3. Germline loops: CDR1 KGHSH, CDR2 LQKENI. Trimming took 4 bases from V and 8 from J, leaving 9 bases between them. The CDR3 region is CASSLTGEPQHF. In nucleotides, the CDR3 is TGTGCCAGCTCACTTACGGGCGAGCCCCAGCATTTT.

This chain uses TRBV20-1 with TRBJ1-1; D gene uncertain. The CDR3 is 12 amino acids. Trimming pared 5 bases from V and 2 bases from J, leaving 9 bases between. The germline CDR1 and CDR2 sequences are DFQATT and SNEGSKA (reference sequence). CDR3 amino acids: CSASGVNTEAFF. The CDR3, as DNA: TGCAGTGCTTCGGGAGTAAACACTGAAGCTTTCTTT.

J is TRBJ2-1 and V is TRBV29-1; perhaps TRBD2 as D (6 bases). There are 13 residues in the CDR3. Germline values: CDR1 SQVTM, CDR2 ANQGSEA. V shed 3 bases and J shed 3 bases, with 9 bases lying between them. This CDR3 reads CSVEAGSYNEQFF. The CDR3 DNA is TGCAGCGTTGAGGCGGGAAGCTACAATGAGCAGTTCTTC.

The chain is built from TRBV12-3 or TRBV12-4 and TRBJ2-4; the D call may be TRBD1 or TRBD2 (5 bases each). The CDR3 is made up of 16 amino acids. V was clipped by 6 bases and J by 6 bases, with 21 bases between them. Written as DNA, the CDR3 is TGTGCCAGCAGCCTAAGCGACGGGGCGCTCGGAAACATTCAGTACTTC. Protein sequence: CASSLSDGALGNIQYF.

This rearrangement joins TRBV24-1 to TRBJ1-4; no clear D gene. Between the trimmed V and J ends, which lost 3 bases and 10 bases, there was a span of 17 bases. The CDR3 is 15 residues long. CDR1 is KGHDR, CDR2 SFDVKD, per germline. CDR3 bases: TGTGCCACCAGTGATCCGGCCGTCCCCGGAGGAAAACTGTTTTTT. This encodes CATSDPAVPGGKLFF.

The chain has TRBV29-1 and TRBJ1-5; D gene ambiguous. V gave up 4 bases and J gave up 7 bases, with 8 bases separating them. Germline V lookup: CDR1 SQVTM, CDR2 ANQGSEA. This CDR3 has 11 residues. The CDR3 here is CSVGFNQPQHF. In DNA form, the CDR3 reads TGCAGCGTTGGCTTTAACCAGCCCCAGCATTTT.

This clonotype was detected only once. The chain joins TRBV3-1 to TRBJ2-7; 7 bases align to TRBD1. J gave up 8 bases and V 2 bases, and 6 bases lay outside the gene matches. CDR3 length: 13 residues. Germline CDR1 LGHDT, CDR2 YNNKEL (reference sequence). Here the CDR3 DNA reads TGTGCCAGCAGCCAACCATCCAGGGGGAAGCAGTACTTC. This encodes CASSQPSRGKQYF.

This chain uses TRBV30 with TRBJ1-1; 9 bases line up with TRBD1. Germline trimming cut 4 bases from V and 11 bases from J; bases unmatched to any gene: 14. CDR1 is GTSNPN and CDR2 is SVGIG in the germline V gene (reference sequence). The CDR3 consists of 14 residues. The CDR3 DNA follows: TGTGCCTGGAATTCTGGACAGGGGATCCCCTTGGCTTTCTTT. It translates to CAWNSGQGIPLAFF.

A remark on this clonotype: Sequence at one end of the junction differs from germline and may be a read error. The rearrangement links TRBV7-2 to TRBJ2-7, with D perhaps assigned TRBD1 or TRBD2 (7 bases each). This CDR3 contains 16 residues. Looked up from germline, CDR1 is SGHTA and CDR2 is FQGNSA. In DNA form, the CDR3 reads TGTGCCAGCAGCCCAGGGGGGGGATACAGCGTGTCCCGTCAGGCCTTC. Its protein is CASSPGGGYSVSRQAF.